This TCR beta chain was recorded in a study of control samples from healthy donors and cancer patients. CDR3 length: 18 residues. Germline V lookup: CDR1 LNHDA, CDR2 SQIVND (reference sequence). V was cut by 6 bases and J by 1 base, with 19 bases left in between. Sequencing used immunoSEQ multiplex PCR; TCRdb keeps in-frame clones, though not all of them. The sample records about 80,000 clones, roughly 91% being singletons. The V gene is TRBV19, the J gene TRBJ1-6, with D uncertain. This receptor was taken from a man aged 50 to 60 in good health. Sequenced sample: blood. The CDR3 DNA follows: TGTGCCAGTAGAACCTACCCGATGGGCAGTTCCTATAATTCACCCCTCCACTTT. Amino acids: CASRTYPMGSSYNSPLHF.